One sample yielded the 9 T cell receptor beta chains listed below, sequenced in a study of blood T cell repertoires in COVID-19. Libraries were prepared by immunoSEQ multiplex PCR; TCRdb keeps only in-frame clonotypes and omits some of them. Among tens of thousands of clones, approximately 78% were seen once, and the ten largest hold around 1.3%. Sequenced input: peripheral blood. The source of these receptors is a woman aged 80 or older with acute or convalescent COVID-19.

The gene calls are TRBV18 and TRBJ1-4, with a weak D call TRBD1 (5 bases). Per the germline V gene, CDR1 is KGHSH and CDR2 is LQKENI. The germline V and J ends were trimmed by 3 bases and 3 bases, with 8 bases remaining between them. The CDR3 sequence is 14 residues long. In nucleotides, the CDR3 is TGTGCCAGCTCACCTCGGGGGTCTAATGAAAAACTGTTTTTT. It is translated as CASSPRGSNEKLFF.

This clone was picked up a small number of times. V usage is TRBV7-2 and J usage is TRBJ2-3; 7 bases align to TRBD2. CDR1 and CDR2 from the germline V gene are SGHTA and FQGNSA. Germline trimming cut 2 bases from V and 0 bases from J; bases unmatched to any gene: 5. This CDR3 spans 16 amino acids. CDR3 loop: CASSLQGGLSTDTQYF. The DNA for the CDR3 is TGTGCCAGCAGCTTACAGGGAGGGCTTAGCACAGATACGCAGTATTTT.

This rearrangement joins TRBV14 to TRBJ1-1, with D uncertain. The CDR3 length is 17 residues. The germline V and J ends were trimmed by 2 bases and 5 bases, with 21 bases remaining between them. Germline CDR1 is SGHDN and CDR2 is FVKESK. The CDR3 DNA reads as TGTGCCAGCAGCCAACAGAAAGTAGCAGCGGGAGGGACTGAAGCTTTCTTT. The encoded protein is CASSQQKVAAGGTEAFF.

This chain connects TRBV19 to TRBJ2-1; D might be TRBD1 (5 bases). Between the trimmed V and J ends, which lost 5 bases and 2 bases, there was a span of 16 bases. The CDR3 loop spans 16 amino acids. Germline loops: CDR1 LNHDA, CDR2 SQIVND (reference sequence). CDR3 sequence (DNA): TGTGCCAGTAGTGAGCCGGGCCCAGGGCCCTACAATGAGCAGTTCTTC. Amino acid sequence: CASSEPGPGPYNEQFF.

V is TRBV18 and J is TRBJ1-1; D unclear. The CDR3 contains 19 residues. V was pared by 1 base and J by 1 base, with 22 bases between. Germline-derived CDR1 and CDR2 are KGHSH and LQKENI. In DNA, the CDR3 is TGTGCCAGCTCACCACTCTCTATGACGGAAGACTCGCCGAACACTGAAGCTTTCTTT. Residues: CASSPLSMTEDSPNTEAFF.

The V gene is TRBV11-1, the J gene TRBJ1-2, with unresolved D. V dropped 1 base and J dropped 1 base, with 13 bases sitting between them. Looked up from germline, CDR1 is SGHAT and CDR2 is FQDESV (reference sequence). The CDR3 loop spans 16 amino acids. CDR3 protein: CASSLGPGKNNYGYTF. Here the CDR3 DNA reads TGTGCCAGCAGCTTAGGGCCCGGGAAGAATAACTATGGCTACACCTTC.

The chain uses TRBV11-2 and TRBJ2-1; perhaps TRBD2 as D (6 bases). The germline V gene encodes CDR1 SGHAT and CDR2 FQNNGV. The CDR3 contains 17 residues. Trimming left V 4 bases short and J 7 bases short, with 23 bases between. This chain's CDR3 is CASSSPGEGGPGNEQFF. For the CDR3, the DNA is TGTGCCAGCAGCTCGCCTGGAGAGGGAGGACCAGGTAATGAGCAGTTCTTC. Using reference TRBV11-2 and TRBJ2-1 for the parts outside the CDR3, the full variable domain is EAGVAQSPRYKIIEKRQSVAFWCNPISGHATLYWYQQILGQGPKLLIQFQNNGVVDDSQLPKDRFSAERLKGVDSTLKIQPAKLEDSAVYLCASSSPGEGGPGNEQFFGPGTRLTVL.

V is TRBV19 and J is TRBJ1-4; 10 bases fit TRBD1. The V segment lost 5 bases and the J segment 13 bases; nucleotides outside the gene matches: 10. The germline V gene has CDR1 LNHDA and CDR2 SQIVND (reference sequence). This CDR3 is built from 14 residues. CDR3 DNA: TGTGCCAGTAGTGCCCCGGGACAGGGGTTCTTACTGTTTTTT. It translates to CASSAPGQGFLLFF.

Written as DNA, the CDR3 is TGTGCCAGCAGTTTAAGCGCCGGGGAGCTGTTTTTT. Protein product: CASSLSAGELFF. The chain recombines TRBV28 with TRBJ2-2; D not certain. Trimming took 2 bases from V and 6 from J, leaving 4 bases between them. The CDR3 spans 12 residues. From germline, CDR1 is MDHEN and CDR2 SYDVKM.